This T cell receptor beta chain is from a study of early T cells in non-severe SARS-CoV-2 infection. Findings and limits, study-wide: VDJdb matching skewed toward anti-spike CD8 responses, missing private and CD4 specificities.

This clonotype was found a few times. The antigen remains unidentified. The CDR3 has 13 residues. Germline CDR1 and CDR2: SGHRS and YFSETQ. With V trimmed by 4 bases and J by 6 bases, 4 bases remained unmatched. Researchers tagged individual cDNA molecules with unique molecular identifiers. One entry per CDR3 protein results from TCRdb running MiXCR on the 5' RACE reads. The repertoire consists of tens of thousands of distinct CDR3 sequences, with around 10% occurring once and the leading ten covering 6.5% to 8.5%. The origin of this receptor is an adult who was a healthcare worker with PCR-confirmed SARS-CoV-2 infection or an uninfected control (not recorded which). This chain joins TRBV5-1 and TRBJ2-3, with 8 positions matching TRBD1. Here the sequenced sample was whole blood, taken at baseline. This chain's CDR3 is CASSQTGGDTQYF. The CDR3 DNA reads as TGCGCCAGCAGCCAAACAGGGGGTGATACGCAGTATTTT.